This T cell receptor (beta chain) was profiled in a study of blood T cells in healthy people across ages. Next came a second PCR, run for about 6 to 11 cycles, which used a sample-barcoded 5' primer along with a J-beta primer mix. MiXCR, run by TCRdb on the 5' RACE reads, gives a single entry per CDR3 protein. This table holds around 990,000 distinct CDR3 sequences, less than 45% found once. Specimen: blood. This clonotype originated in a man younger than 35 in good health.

The CDR3 sequence is CASSFSPDQPQHF. The CDR3 region has the DNA TGTGCCAGCAGCTTCTCCCCAGATCAGCCCCAGCATTTT. The V call is TRBV7-2, the J call TRBJ1-5; D not resolved. From germline, CDR1 is SGHTA and CDR2 FQGNSA. The CDR3 has 13 amino acids. Between the trimmed V and J ends, which lost 3 bases and 5 bases, there was a span of 8 bases.